This TCR beta chain was sequenced during a study of T cell repertoires in cytomegalovirus infection. On the study more broadly: The public TCR beta signatures pointed to both CMV infection and matching HLA type.

Each CDR3 protein gets one entry after TCRdb re-called the reads with MiXCR. The sample has just over 300,000 distinct CDR3 sequences, roughly a sixth seen once. Germline CDR1 is DFQATT and CDR2 is SNEGSKA (reference sequence). The CDR3 has 14 amino acids. V was trimmed by 0 bases and J by 4 bases, leaving 10 bases between them. About this clonotype: Its antigen remains unknown.

Study-wide points: HLA-C-restricted TCR beta clonotypes specific for CMV led the ex vivo response.

Specimen: PBMCs. The receptor comes from a human donor in good health (CMV status not recorded). Some clones in this sample may be carry-over from other donors' samples. The chain carries TRBV20-1 and TRBJ1-5; maybe TRBD1 (5 bases). The CDR3 DNA reads as TGCAGTGCTAGAGATATACAGGAAAATCAGCCCCAGCATTTT. Translated: CSARDIQENQPQHF.